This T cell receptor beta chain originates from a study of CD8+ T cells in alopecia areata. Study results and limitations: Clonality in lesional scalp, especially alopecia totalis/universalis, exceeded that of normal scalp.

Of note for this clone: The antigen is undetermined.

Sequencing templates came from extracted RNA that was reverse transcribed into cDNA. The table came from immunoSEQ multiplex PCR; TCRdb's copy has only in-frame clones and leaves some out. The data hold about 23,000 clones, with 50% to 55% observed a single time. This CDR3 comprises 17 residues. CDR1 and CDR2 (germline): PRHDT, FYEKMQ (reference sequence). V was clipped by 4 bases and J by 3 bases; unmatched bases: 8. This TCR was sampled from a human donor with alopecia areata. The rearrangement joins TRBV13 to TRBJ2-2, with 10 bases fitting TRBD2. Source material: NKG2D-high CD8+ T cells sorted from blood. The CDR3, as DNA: TGTGCCAGCAGCTCCGCTAGCGGGAGAGGGGACACCGGGGAGCTGTTTTTT. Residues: CASSSASGRGDTGELFF.